This T cell receptor (beta chain) was documented in a study of blood T cell repertoires in COVID-19. V gave up 7 bases and J gave up 1 base, with 14 bases separating them. The CDR3 totals 15 residues. The germline V gene encodes CDR1 KGHDR and CDR2 SFDVKD. The authors' processing: For nucleated cells, counts were estimated from reference gene primer amplification. Assay used: immunoSEQ multiplex PCR; TCRdb lists only in-frame clones, some missing. V, J and clone size are taken as reported in that table, and D and trimming were inferred from the DNA itself. There are 130,000 or so clones in the sample; just over 85% occur only once, and more than 1.5% lies in the top ten.

The chain is built from TRBV24-1 and TRBJ2-3; tentative D call: TRBD1 (6 bases). The sample comprised peripheral blood. The clonotype comes from a woman aged 60 to 75 with acute or convalescent COVID-19. The chain's CDR3 is CATRYRELGTDTQYF. The CDR3 DNA is TGTGCCACCAGATACAGGGAGCTCGGCACAGATACGCAGTATTTT.